This TCR beta chain was identified during a study of blood T cell repertoires in COVID-19. Study as a whole: Spain, Italy and the United States supplied samples that represented acute and convalescent COVID-19.

The authors' processing: The authors estimated nucleated cell counts from reference gene primer amplification. Sequencing used immunoSEQ multiplex PCR; TCRdb keeps in-frame clones, though not all of them. V and J calls and clone size come straight from that table; D and trimming were deduced from the DNA. The table includes tens of thousands of clones, around 83% detected once. Sample: peripheral blood. The sequence was collected from a man between 60 and 75 years old with acute or convalescent COVID-19.

The CDR3 is CASSSQGTANEKLFF. CDR3 in DNA: TGTGCCAGCAGCTCACAGGGGACGGCTAATGAAAAACTGTTTTTT. The chain employs TRBV7-2 and TRBJ1-4; TRBD1 matches at 7 bases. From germline, CDR1 is SGHTA and CDR2 FQGNSA. The CDR3 contains 15 residues. V dropped 4 bases and J dropped 3; count of bases not matched to a gene: 5.